This T cell receptor (beta chain) was documented in a study of blood T cell repertoires in COVID-19. The wider study: Researchers got acute and convalescent COVID-19 samples from the United States, Italy and Spain. T cells, B-cell-depleted T cells, or PBMCs provided the cDNA or gDNA that served as material.

Authors' data handling: Reference gene primer amplification gave nucleated cell count estimates. The repertoire was sequenced with immunoSEQ multiplex PCR; TCRdb's copy has only in-frame clones and lacks some. The V and J calls and clone size come from that table; D and trimming were worked out from the DNA. The table has about 100,000 clones, about 88% seen once. The CDR3 runs to 14 residues. The ends were cut back, 4 bases at V and 1 base at J, with 13 bases in the middle. Germline V lookup: CDR1 SQVTM, CDR2 ANQGSEA. The rearrangement links TRBV29-1 to TRBJ1-1, with a tentative D call TRBD1 (5 bases). Sequences were obtained from peripheral blood. The clonotype comes from a man aged 30 to 45 in a cohort sampled during active COVID-19. The CDR3 coding sequence is TGCAGCGTTGCGGGACTTTTGCGGAACACTGAAGCTTTCTTT. Protein: CSVAGLLRNTEAFF. Full variable domain (missing parts from reference TRBV29-1 and TRBJ1-1): SAVISQKPSRDICQRGTSLTIQCQVDSQVTMMFWYRQQPGQSLTLIATANQGSEATYESGFVIDKFPISRPNLTFSTLTVSNMSPEDSSIYLCSVAGLLRNTEAFFGQGTRLTVV.